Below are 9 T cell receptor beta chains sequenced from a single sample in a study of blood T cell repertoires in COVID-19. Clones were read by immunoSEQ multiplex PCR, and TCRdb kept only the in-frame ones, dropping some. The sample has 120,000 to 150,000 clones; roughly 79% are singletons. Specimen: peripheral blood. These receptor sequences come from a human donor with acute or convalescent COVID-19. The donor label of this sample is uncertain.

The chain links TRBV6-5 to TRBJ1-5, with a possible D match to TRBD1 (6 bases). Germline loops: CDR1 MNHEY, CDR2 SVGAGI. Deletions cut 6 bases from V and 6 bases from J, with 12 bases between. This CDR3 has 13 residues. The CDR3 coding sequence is TGTGCCAGCAGCTCTGTACAGGGTCAGCCCCAGCATTTT. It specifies CASSSVQGQPQHF.

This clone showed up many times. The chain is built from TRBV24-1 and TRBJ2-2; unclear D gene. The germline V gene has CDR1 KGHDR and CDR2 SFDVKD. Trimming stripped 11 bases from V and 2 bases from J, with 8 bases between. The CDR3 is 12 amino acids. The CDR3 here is CAMKSNTGELFF. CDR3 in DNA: TGTGCCATGAAAAGCAACACCGGGGAGCTGTTTTTT.

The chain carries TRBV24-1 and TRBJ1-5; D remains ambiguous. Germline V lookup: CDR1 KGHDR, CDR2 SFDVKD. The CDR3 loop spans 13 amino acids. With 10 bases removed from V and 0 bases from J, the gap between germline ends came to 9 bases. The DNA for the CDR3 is TGTGCCACGAATCGGGATAGCAATCAGCCCCAGCATTTT. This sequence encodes CATNRDSNQPQHF.

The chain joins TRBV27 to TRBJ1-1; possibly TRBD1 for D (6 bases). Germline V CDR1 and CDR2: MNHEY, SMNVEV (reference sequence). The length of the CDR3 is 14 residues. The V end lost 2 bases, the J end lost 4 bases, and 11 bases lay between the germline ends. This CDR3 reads CASSLQGIITEAFF. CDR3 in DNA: TGTGCCAGCAGTTTACAGGGGATTATCACTGAAGCTTTCTTT.

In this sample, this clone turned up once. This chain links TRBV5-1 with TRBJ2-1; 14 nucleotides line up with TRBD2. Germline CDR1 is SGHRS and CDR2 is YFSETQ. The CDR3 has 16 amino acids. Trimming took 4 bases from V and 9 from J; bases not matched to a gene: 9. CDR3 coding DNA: TGCGCCAGCAGCAAAGGGACTAGCGGGGGCATAGGTGAGCAGTTCTTC. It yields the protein CASSKGTSGGIGEQFF.

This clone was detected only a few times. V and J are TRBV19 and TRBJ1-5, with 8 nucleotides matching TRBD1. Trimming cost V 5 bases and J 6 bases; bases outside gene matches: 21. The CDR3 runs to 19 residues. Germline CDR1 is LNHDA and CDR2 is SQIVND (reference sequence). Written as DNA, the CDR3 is TGTGCCAGTAGTCCCAGGGGGCTACTTCCCGTGCAGGGAGGTCAGCCCCAGCATTTT. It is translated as CASSPRGLLPVQGGQPQHF.

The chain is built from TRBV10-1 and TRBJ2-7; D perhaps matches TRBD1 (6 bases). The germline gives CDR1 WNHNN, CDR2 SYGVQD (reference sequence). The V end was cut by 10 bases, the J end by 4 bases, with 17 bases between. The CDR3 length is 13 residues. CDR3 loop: CAITQGNRYEQYF. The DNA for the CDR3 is TGCGCCATCACTCAGGGGAATCGGTACGAGCAGTACTTC.

CDR3 protein: CASSLSGVYNEQFF. The CDR3 DNA reads TGTGCCAGCAGCTTATCGGGTGTTTACAATGAGCAGTTCTTC. The chain recombines TRBV5-4 with TRBJ2-1; D not resolved. Trimming removed 2 bases from V and 4 bases from J, with 10 bases in between. The CDR3 sequence is 14 residues long. Germline V lookup: CDR1 SGHNT, CDR2 YYREEE (reference sequence).

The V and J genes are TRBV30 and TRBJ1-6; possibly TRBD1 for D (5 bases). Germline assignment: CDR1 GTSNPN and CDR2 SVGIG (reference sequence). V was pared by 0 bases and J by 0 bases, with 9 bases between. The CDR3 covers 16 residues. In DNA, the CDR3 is TGTGCCTGGAGTGTACGGGGGAGCTCCTATAATTCACCCCTCCACTTT. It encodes CAWSVRGSSYNSPLHF.